This T cell receptor (beta chain) comes out of a study of response to subunit inactivated influenza vaccine (dated by TCRdb to about 2018). About the full investigation: To follow how T cells responded to a trivalent subunit inactivated influenza vaccine, the researchers relied on deep quantitative profiling of the T cell receptor repertoire.

On this clonotype itself: There is no known antigen for this receptor. One base away there is no much larger clone; base qualities are not given.

The CDR3 measures 15 amino acids from cysteine to phenylalanine. Only the CDR3 portion is preserved as DNA: 45 bases, with reading frame beginning at the first base. The V and J ends are trimmed by 6 bases and 4 bases, leaving 17 bases between them. To prepare the library, RT-PCR was applied. The instrument given in TCRdb is Illumina HiSeq 2500. TCRdb trimmed the raw reads at Q25, called clones with MiXCR and kept productive beta chains. Rows are combined by CDR3 protein, so each entry shows the most common genes and DNA. The sample data list 150,000 to 200,000 distinct CDR3 sequences, and roughly 12% of these were observed just once. The leading ten clones occupy over 25% of the sample. General conclusions and limits of the study: According to the authors, only a limited number of new T cells may be recruited by each seasonal influenza vaccination.

These data were likewise used in another study, on T cells expressing NK-cell markers. The second study also describes: TCR beta cDNA libraries were made by 5'RACE template switching that added a universal primer site and unique molecular identifiers. In sorted CD3+CD56+NKG2C+, CD3+CD56+NKG2C- and CD3+CD56-NKG2C+ T-cell subsets from several donors, TCR beta-chain repertoires were profiled. Among the eight sequenced donors, seven were HCMV-seropositive and one was HCMV-seronegative. In several experiments an anti-gammadeltaTCR antibody was added to restrict sorting to alphabetaTCR-expressing T cells. In several donors, the dominant CD3+CD56+NKG2C+ clonotypes were found to rank among the top 10 CD8+ clonotypes and to make up 1.0-7.0% of CD8+ T cells. Those dominant clonotypes were again the most abundant among CD3+CD56-NKG2C+ cells in a handful of donors, at about 25-60.1%. Whether the expanded NKG2C-expressing T cell clones were specific for HCMV antigens was left unclear. Randomly selected healthy volunteers, three men and five women, were used as the eight sequenced donors. HCMV-specific IgG was detected in serum with a commercial ELISA kit to determine HCMV serostatus. Ficoll density gradient centrifugation was used to isolate peripheral blood mononuclear cells from blood. CD4+ and CD8+ T cells were isolated from PBMC by magnetic immunoseparation with Miltenyi isolation kits. Synthesis of cDNA was primed from the TCR beta constant segment and was followed by two consecutive PCR amplification steps. Libraries were sequenced as 2 x 150 bp reads on Illumina HiSeq 2000/2500, MiSeq or NextSeq. MIGEC was used to demultiplex reads and group reads by UMI, and MiTCR was used to assemble and quantify clonotypes. To exclude erroneous sequences, any TCR cDNA sequence not supported by at least two reads was discarded. Downstream repertoire analysis used the tcR package, and clonotypes were matched across fractions by CDR3 nucleotide sequence plus V segment. Antigen specificity was annotated against VDJdb with VDJmatch, allowing one amino acid substitution in CDR3.

Here the sequenced sample was CD8+ T cells sorted from PBMCs, taken roughly 13 days after vaccination. The TCR was taken from a man aged 50 to 60 who received an inactivated influenza vaccine. Donor details come from another sample of the same person, matched by shared clones. Rearrangement joined TRBV12-3 or TRBV12-4 to TRBJ2-3; TRBD2 is a possible D gene, resting on 6 matching bases. This receptor carries the CDR3 CASSLLAGLADTQYF. The DNA sequence is given as TGTGCCAGCAGCCTACTAGCTGGGTTGGCAGATACGCAGTATTTT.